This note documents a single T cell receptor (beta chain) sequence. V lost 3 bases and J 5 bases, leaving 16 bases between the germline ends. This CDR3 is 15 amino acids long. Per the germline V gene, CDR1 is GTSNPN and CDR2 is SVGIG (reference sequence). Per the original data handling: Counts of nucleated cells, estimated from reference gene primer amplification, were obtained. Measured with immunoSEQ multiplex PCR; TCRdb has only the in-frame clones, and not every one. V and J calls and clone size are as listed in that table; D and trimming were resolved from the DNA. Altogether 350,000 to 450,000 clones are present, roughly 90% being singletons, with the ten largest covering 0.95% to 1.5%. The source of the sample is a study of blood T cell repertoires in COVID-19. Study summary: Both acute and convalescent COVID-19 samples were obtained from the United States, Italy and Spain. Sources were T cells, B-cell-depleted T cells, or PBMCs; the material itself was cDNA or gDNA.

V and J are TRBV30 and TRBJ2-2; D gene uncertain. The sequencing input was peripheral blood. The TCR comes from a man aged 35 to 55 with acute or convalescent COVID-19. CDR3 in DNA: TGTGCCTGGAGAGTCTCCCTGTTTCGGACCGGGGAGCTGTTTTTT. It encodes CAWRVSLFRTGELFF.